These 26 T cell receptor beta chains were all obtained from the same sample, sequenced in a study of cytomegalovirus exposure and HLA in healthy donors. 13 Jbeta primers and 60 Vbeta primers were used for the PCR. Repertoires were generated with immunoSEQ multiplex PCR, while TCRdb's copy carries only in-frame clones and drops some. Among some 98,000 clones listed, about four fifths were seen once. The sequenced material came from PBMCs. These receptors were collected from a human donor in good health.

The genes are TRBV7-6 and TRBJ2-1; TRBD2 matches at 8 bases. In germline, CDR1 is SGHVS, CDR2 FNYEAQ. The trim removed 5 bases at V and 8 bases at J, leaving 14 bases unmatched. The CDR3 is 16 amino acids. CDR3 sequence reads: CASSPITGLDLDEQFF. CDR3 coding DNA: TGTGCCAGCAGCCCCATAACGGGACTAGACCTGGATGAGCAGTTCTTC.

V and J are TRBV9 and TRBJ2-5; no reliable D call. The CDR3 contains 21 residues. The ends were cut back, 9 bases at V and 1 base at J, with 37 bases in the middle. The germline CDR1 and CDR2 sequences are SGDLS and YYNGEE. CDR3 bases: TGTGCCATCAACGGTAAGGCCATTCCAATACTTAAAAACTGGGCCCAAGAGACCCAGTACTTC. It encodes CAINGKAIPILKNWAQETQYF.

Only one count was recorded for this clone. This chain connects TRBV7-6 to TRBJ1-6; no definite D call. This CDR3 contains 12 residues. CDR1 and CDR2 from the germline V gene are SGHVS and FNYEAQ. Between the trimmed V and J ends, which lost 5 bases and 8 bases, there was a span of 7 bases. Written as DNA, the CDR3 is TGTGCCAGCAGCCACCGGGATTCACCCCTCCACTTT. It yields the protein CASSHRDSPLHF.

This clone has a single count. The rearrangement joins TRBV10-2 to TRBJ2-4, with a tentative D call TRBD2 (5 bases). The V end lost 6 bases, the J end lost 6 bases, and 18 bases lay between the germline ends. Per germline, CDR1 WSHSY and CDR2 SAAADI. The CDR3 totals 15 residues. This CDR3 reads CASSNIRGPGNIQYF. In nucleotides, the CDR3 is TGCGCCAGCAGCAACATACGGGGTCCCGGAAACATTCAGTACTTC.

This clone was recorded a few times. This chain connects TRBV10-2 to TRBJ1-1; TRBD1 matches at 7 bases. The CDR3 runs to 13 residues. Per the germline V gene, CDR1 is WSHSY and CDR2 is SAAADI. J gave up 5 bases and V 5 bases, and 5 bases lay outside the gene matches. The CDR3 spells CASSSTGETEAFF. In DNA, the CDR3 is TGCGCCAGCAGTTCAACAGGGGAGACTGAAGCTTTCTTT.

The rearrangement links TRBV6-1 to TRBJ2-2, with 9 bases lining up with TRBD1. V trimming: 7 bases; J trimming: 4 bases; junction bases outside the gene matches: 4. The CDR3 is 14 residues long. Germline-derived CDR1 and CDR2 are MNHNS and SASEGT. CDR3 protein: CASMYRGPTGELFF. The CDR3 nucleotides are TGTGCCAGCATGTACAGGGGGCCCACCGGGGAGCTGTTTTTT.

J is TRBJ1-3 and V is TRBV5-1; D is unresolved. CDR1 is SGHRS, CDR2 YFSETQ, per germline. V lost 6 bases, J lost 0 bases, and 10 bases lay in between. The CDR3 contains 14 residues. The CDR3, as DNA: TGCGCCAGCATGGGCGGAGGCTCTGGAAACACCATATATTTT. Encoded protein: CASMGGGSGNTIYF.

The chain joins TRBV19 to TRBJ2-4, with D possibly being TRBD1 (7 bases). The V end was cut by 2 bases, the J end by 8 bases, with 10 bases between. The CDR3 sequence is 13 residues long. Germline CDR1 is LNHDA and CDR2 is SQIVND (reference sequence). For the CDR3, the DNA is TGTGCCAGTAGTATATCCAGGGGGGACATTCAGTACTTC. Translating it yields CASSISRGDIQYF.

The chain has TRBV2 and TRBJ2-7; 8 bases map to TRBD1. Germline V gives CDR1 SNHLY, CDR2 FYNNEI. Germline trimming cut 6 bases from V and 4 bases from J; bases unmatched to any gene: 11. The CDR3 has 15 amino acids. CDR3 nucleotides: TGTGCCAGCAGGCTGCAGGGGGCGCCTCTTTACGAGCAGTACTTC. It translates to CASRLQGAPLYEQYF.

The J gene is TRBJ1-2, the V gene TRBV6-1, with 7 bases aligning to TRBD1. CDR1 and CDR2 (germline): MNHNS, SASEGT. The junction had 4 bases not matched to a gene; V was cut back by 6 bases and J by 6 bases. The CDR3 sequence is 12 residues long. The CDR3 DNA follows: TGTGCCAGCAGAAGAACAGGGGATGGCTACACCTTC. Its translation: CASRRTGDGYTF.

The chain links TRBV6-4 to TRBJ2-1, with D tentatively TRBD1 (5 bases). The CDR3 is made up of 15 amino acids. Germline V CDR1 and CDR2: MRHNA, SNTAGT. V was cut by 6 bases and J by 0 bases, with 12 bases left in between. The CDR3 here is CASSRRDNSYNEQFF. The CDR3 region has the DNA TGTGCCAGCAGCCGCAGGGATAACTCCTACAATGAGCAGTTCTTC.

This chain links TRBV9 with TRBJ2-3; the D is unclear. V lost 3 bases, J lost 0 bases, and 2 bases lay in between. The CDR3 is 12 amino acids. Germline V gives CDR1 SGDLS, CDR2 YYNGEE. CDR3 in DNA: TGTGCCAGCAGCGCTAGCACAGATACGCAGTATTTT. It yields the protein CASSASTDTQYF.

In its sample, this clone was seen a few times. This CDR3 is CASSLGRGEKLFF. The CDR3 nucleotides read TGTGCCAGCAGCTTGGGCAGGGGTGAAAAACTGTTTTTT. The chain is built from TRBV5-6 and TRBJ1-4; tentatively, D is TRBD1 (6 bases). In germline, CDR1 is SGHDT, CDR2 YYEEEE. The CDR3 is 13 amino acids. Trimming took 0 bases from V and 7 from J, leaving 7 bases between them. Using reference TRBV5-6 and TRBJ1-4 for the parts outside the CDR3, the full variable domain is DAGVTQSPTHLIKTRGQQVTLRCSPKSGHDTVSWYQQALGQGPQFIFQYYEEEERQRGNFPDRFSGHQFPNYSSELNVNALLLGDSALYLCASSLGRGEKLFFGSGTQLSVL.

The chain combines TRBV27 with TRBJ2-2, with D perhaps matching TRBD1 (5 bases). The length of the CDR3 is 14 residues. Germline CDR1 is MNHEY and CDR2 is SMNVEV (reference sequence). V lost 1 base and J lost 7, with 10 bases in between. The CDR3 DNA reads as TGTGCCAGCAGTTTATGGGGCCTCGGCGGGGAGCTGTTTTTT. Protein: CASSLWGLGGELFF.

Ten or more counts support this clone. V gene TRBV4-2 combines with J gene TRBJ1-1; D is unclear. The CDR3 runs to 14 residues. V was trimmed by 1 base and J by 6 bases, leaving 12 bases between them. Looked up from germline, CDR1 is LGHNA and CDR2 is YNFKEQ. The CDR3 sequence is CASSQALGVSEAFF. Written as DNA, the CDR3 is TGTGCCAGCAGCCAAGCCCTCGGGGTATCTGAAGCTTTCTTT.

This clone was seen just once. The chain is built from TRBV19 and TRBJ2-6, with a tentative D call TRBD1 (5 bases). Deletions cut 4 bases from V and 2 bases from J, with 9 bases between. The CDR3 length is 15 residues. Germline-derived CDR1 and CDR2 are LNHDA and SQIVND (reference sequence). The CDR3 DNA reads as TGTGCCAGTAGTACAGGGTGGGCTGGGGCCAACGTCCTGACTTTC. This gives the protein CASSTGWAGANVLTF.

The CDR3 here is CASSEAFDQPQHF. CDR3 bases: TGTGCCAGCAGTGAAGCATTTGATCAGCCCCAGCATTTT. The chain couples TRBV6-5 to TRBJ1-5; D gene unclear. Looked up from germline, CDR1 is MNHEY and CDR2 is SVGAGI. The CDR3 contains 13 residues. The V end was cut by 5 bases, the J end by 5 bases, with 10 bases between.

This rearrangement joins TRBV5-1 to TRBJ2-7, with a possible D match to TRBD1 (6 bases). V lost 3 bases to trimming and J lost 6 bases, with 19 bases between them. CDR3 length: 15 amino acids. In germline, CDR1 is SGHRS, CDR2 YFSETQ. The CDR3 nucleotides read TGCGCCAGCAGCTCAGTACAGGGTTCTGTGGGCGAGCAGTACTTC. This codes for CASSSVQGSVGEQYF.

With respect to this clone: Other DNA sequences within the sample encode an identical CDR3. The CDR3, as DNA: TGCGCCAGCAGCTTGGATGGCGCGGGGAGCACAGATACGCAGTATTTT. Its translation: CASSLDGAGSTDTQYF. The rearrangement uses TRBV5-1 and TRBJ2-3; maybe TRBD2 (6 bases). The germline CDR1 and CDR2 sequences are SGHRS and YFSETQ. The V end was cut by 0 bases, the J end by 0 bases, with 11 bases between. The CDR3 is 16 residues long.

This clone was counted a few times. The chain couples TRBV2 to TRBJ1-1; no clear D. Trimming removed 8 bases from V and 3 bases from J, with 10 bases in between. The germline CDR1 and CDR2 sequences are SNHLY and FYNNEI. The CDR3 consists of 12 residues. The CDR3 sequence is CASEEAHTEAFF. In nucleotides, the CDR3 is TGTGCCAGCGAGGAGGCGCACACTGAAGCTTTCTTT.

The CDR3 DNA is TGTGCCAGCTGCGAGACTGCTACTGGGGGCTACACCTTC. Amino acids: CASCETATGGYTF. The rearrangement uses TRBV6-1 and TRBJ1-2; D uncertain. The V and J ends lost 8 bases and 8 bases respectively, with 18 bases between them. Germline-derived CDR1 and CDR2 are MNHNS and SASEGT. This CDR3 is built from 13 residues.

This sequence joins TRBV5-6 and TRBJ2-2; possible D gene TRBD2, 5 bases. Germline V CDR1 and CDR2: SGHDT, YYEEEE. The CDR3 is 15 residues long. The V and J ends lost 3 bases and 5 bases respectively, with 14 bases between them. The CDR3 bases are TGTGCCAGCAGCTCGCGACTAACGAGAACCGGGGAGCTGTTTTTT. Its translation: CASSSRLTRTGELFF.

A single count supports this clone. The gene calls are TRBV10-2 and TRBJ2-7; D remains unclear. V was cut by 1 base and J by 3 bases, with 10 bases left in between. This CDR3 has 14 amino acids. Germline assignment: CDR1 WSHSY and CDR2 SAAADI. CDR3 nucleotide sequence: TGCGCCAGCAGTGAGTTCGACTCGAACTACGAGCAGTACTTC. The encoded protein is CASSEFDSNYEQYF.

The CDR3 nucleotides are TGTGCCTGGAGTGTACGGGGTAGCGGAGTTTACGAGCAGTACTTC. Amino acid sequence: CAWSVRGSGVYEQYF. The chain is built from TRBV30 and TRBJ2-7; possibly TRBD2 for D (6 bases). The CDR3 extends over 15 amino acids. The germline V gene encodes CDR1 GTSNPN and CDR2 SVGIG (reference sequence). The germline V and J ends were trimmed by 0 bases and 4 bases, with 16 bases remaining between them.

The chain is built from TRBV10-3 and TRBJ1-3; no firm D call. Germline lookup yields CDR1 ENHRY and CDR2 SYGVKD. V was trimmed by 10 bases and J by 8 bases, leaving 15 bases between them. The CDR3 sequence is 12 residues long. CDR3 nucleotides: TGTGCCACCATTAGCTCCGGGGACACCATATATTTT. This translates into CATISSGDTIYF.

This clone was detected a few times. The chain carries TRBV21-1 and TRBJ1-1; the table calls TRBD1, which could not be checked here. TRBV21-1 is labeled a pseudogene. This CDR3 is built from 14 residues. DNA of the CDR3: TGTGCCAGCAGCCAACGGAGGGGGCCCACTGAAGCTTTCTTT. Translating gives CASSQRRGPTEAFF.